One and the same sample provided the 7 T cell receptor beta chains below, sequenced in a study of CD8 T cells in ankylosing spondylitis. TCRdb redid the calling of the 5' RACE reads with MiXCR, one entry per CDR3 protein. The data show 350,000 or so distinct CDR3 sequences, with roughly 10% seen just once and 9.1% held by the top ten. Sequencing was performed on blood, either unsorted or a sorted T cell fraction (not recorded which). The origin of the receptors is a female donor with ankylosing spondylitis or in good health (not recorded which).

A note on this clonotype: A much larger clone sits a single nucleotide away, making a read error possible. The chain combines TRBV12-3 or TRBV12-4 with TRBJ2-5; D is undetermined. This CDR3 has 12 residues. CDR3 DNA: TGTTCCAGCAGTTTCTTCATCGAGACCCAGTACTTC. Residues: CSSSFFIETQYF.

The rearrangement links TRBV9 to TRBJ2-5; TRBD2 matches 13 bases. Looked up from germline, CDR1 is SGDLS and CDR2 is YYNGEE. J was trimmed by 2 bases and V by 4 bases; bases with no gene match: 11. This CDR3 is built from 18 residues. Here the CDR3 reads CASSPKGLAGPGQETQYF. The DNA for the CDR3 is TGTGCCAGCAGCCCAAAGGGACTAGCGGGACCCGGGCAAGAGACCCAGTACTTC.

This clonotype was detected only a few times. The genes are TRBV12-3 or TRBV12-4 and TRBJ2-5, with D possibly TRBD2 on 6 matching bases. V was clipped by 2 bases and J by 5 bases, with 15 bases between them. This CDR3 is built from 15 residues. This CDR3 is CASSLKQGGGETQYF. DNA for the CDR3: TGTGCCAGCAGTTTAAAGCAGGGAGGAGGGGAGACCCAGTACTTC.

Worth noting for this clonotype: A much larger clonotype is one base distant, so this may be a read error. The chain is built from TRBV5-1 and TRBJ1-2; tentatively, D is TRBD1 (5 bases). Germline CDR1 reads SGHRS; CDR2 reads YFSETQ. The CDR3 extends over 14 amino acids. The ends were cut back, 3 bases at V and 2 bases at J, with 11 bases in the middle. CDR3 in DNA: TGCGCCAGCAGCTCGGGACGGCCAAACTATGGCTACACCTTC. This sequence encodes CASSSGRPNYGYTF.

Concerning this clonotype itself: Being one base from a much bigger clone, this may be a read error. The chain employs TRBV5-1 and TRBJ2-2; D unclear. Germline loops: CDR1 SGHRS, CDR2 YFSETQ. This CDR3 region has 13 residues. Here the CDR3 DNA reads TGCGTCAGCAGCCTAGGGATTCAAGGGGAGCTGTTTTTT. This encodes CVSSLGIQGELFF.

On this clonotype itself: A much larger clone differs from this one at a single base, so this may be a read error. The chain is built from TRBV5-5 and TRBJ2-4; 7 nucleotides align to TRBD1. Germline CDR1 and CDR2: SGHKS and YYEKEE (reference sequence). This CDR3 is 16 amino acids long. Written as DNA, the CDR3 is TGTGACAGCAGCGCCCGCGTCGCAGGGGGTACAAACATTCAGTACTTC. This encodes CDSSARVAGGTNIQYF.

The rearrangement joins TRBV5-4 to TRBJ2-3, with a tentative D call TRBD2 (5 bases). Germline V gives CDR1 SGHNT, CDR2 YYREEE (reference sequence). The CDR3 has 15 residues. V was pared by 4 bases and J by 1 base, with 13 bases between. This chain's CDR3 is CASSALGVGTDTQYF. The CDR3 DNA reads TGTGCCAGCAGCGCTCTCGGGGTTGGCACAGATACGCAGTATTTT.